These 26 T cell receptor beta chains originate from one sample sequenced in a study of CD8 T cells in ankylosing spondylitis. TCRdb processed the 5' RACE reads anew with MiXCR; each CDR3 protein has one entry. The sample consists of under 300,000 distinct CDR3 sequences, about 11% of them appearing once. Sequenced: blood, either unsorted or a sorted T cell fraction (not recorded which). These receptors all stem from a male donor with ankylosing spondylitis or in good health (not recorded which).

The sample holds many counts of this clonotype. V gene TRBV12-3 or TRBV12-4 combines with J gene TRBJ2-7; 9 bases map to TRBD1. This CDR3 contains 13 residues. V shed 6 bases and J 6 bases; nucleotides not matched to a gene: 6. The CDR3 loop reads CASRGQGRSEQYF. The CDR3 DNA reads TGTGCCAGCAGGGGACAGGGTAGGAGCGAGCAGTACTTC.

This clonotype came up many times. The J gene is TRBJ1-3, the V gene TRBV10-3; D perhaps matches TRBD1 (6 bases). The germline CDR1 and CDR2 sequences are ENHRY and SYGVKD. This CDR3 spans 17 amino acids. The V and J ends lost 2 bases and 0 bases respectively, with 14 bases between them. Written as DNA, the CDR3 is TGTGCCATCAGTGAGCTCTCCACAGGGACCTCTGGAAACACCATATATTTT. This encodes CAISELSTGTSGNTIYF.

This clonotype appeared many times. The V gene is TRBV12-3 or TRBV12-4, the J gene TRBJ2-3; 10 bases map to TRBD2. J lost 0 bases, V lost 5 bases, and 5 bases had no gene match. The CDR3 runs to 16 residues. In DNA form, the CDR3 reads TGTGCCAGCAGTCCTTATAGCGGGGGGAGCACAGATACGCAGTATTTT. Its protein product is CASSPYSGGSTDTQYF.

Only a few counts were recorded for this clonotype. The chain joins TRBV29-1 to TRBJ2-1; TRBD2 matches 9 bases. The V gene's germline CDR1 is SQVTM and CDR2 ANQGSEA. This CDR3 has 12 residues. With V trimmed by 8 bases and J by 8 bases, 7 bases remained unmatched. In nucleotides, the CDR3 is TGCAGCCTCAGGCAGCGGGGGGATGAGCAGTTCTTC. It encodes CSLRQRGDEQFF.

There are many counts of this clonotype. V is TRBV25-1 and J is TRBJ2-2; 11 bases are shared with TRBD2. Unmatched junction bases numbered 6, after V lost 5 bases and J lost 7 bases. This CDR3 spans 15 amino acids. Germline V gene data show CDR1 as MGHDK and CDR2 as SYGVNS. The CDR3 loop is CASSRTSGRGGELFF. CDR3 coding DNA: TGTGCCAGCAGTCGGACTAGCGGGCGAGGCGGGGAGCTGTTTTTT.

The chain is built from TRBV10-3 and TRBJ2-1; D is undetermined. Germline CDR1 and CDR2: ENHRY and SYGVKD. The CDR3 totals 12 residues. Trimming took off 1 base at V and 6 bases at J, with 4 bases between the two ends. The DNA for the CDR3 is TGTGCCATCAGTGAGTTGGGCAATGAGCAGTTCTTC. Encoded protein: CAISELGNEQFF.

Many counts were recorded for this clonotype. The rearrangement links TRBV15 to TRBJ2-3; D unresolved. V lost 5 bases and J 2 bases, leaving 8 bases between the germline ends. The CDR3 length is 13 residues. Germline CDR1 reads LNHNV; CDR2 reads YYDKDF (reference sequence). Here the CDR3 reads CATSLVFTDTQYF. CDR3 bases: TGTGCCACCAGCCTAGTGTTCACAGATACGCAGTATTTT.

The table lists this clonotype with many counts. The chain couples TRBV5-1 to TRBJ1-1, with 7 bases fitting TRBD1. V trimming: 3 bases; J trimming: 6 bases; junction bases outside the gene matches: 2. Germline CDR1 reads SGHRS; CDR2 reads YFSETQ. This CDR3 has 12 residues. In DNA form, the CDR3 reads TGCGCCAGCAGCTCAGGGACAGCTGAAGCTTTCTTT. Translating gives CASSSGTAEAFF.

On this clonotype itself: A much larger clone sits a single nucleotide away, making a read error possible. The final CDR3 position lacks the conserved phenylalanine or tryptophan, pointing to a likely read error. This chain uses TRBV11-2 with TRBJ1-2, with TRBD1 identical over 7 bases. With V trimmed by 5 bases and J by 5 bases, 5 bases remained unmatched. Germline V gene lookup returns CDR1 SGHAT and CDR2 FQNNGV. CDR3 length equals 13 residues. CDR3 region: CASSMTGQYGYTI. In DNA form, the CDR3 reads TGTGCCAGCAGCATGACAGGGCAATATGGCTACACCATC.

The V call is TRBV4-2, the J call TRBJ1-2, with 8 bases that match TRBD1. Germline CDR1 is LGHNA and CDR2 is YNFKEQ. This CDR3 spans 15 amino acids. Losses at the gene ends were 3 bases for V and 4 bases for J; bases not matched to a gene: 7. CDR3 protein: CASSQSQGAGYGYTF. The DNA of the CDR3 is TGTGCCAGCAGCCAGAGCCAGGGGGCGGGCTATGGCTACACCTTC.

This clonotype was observed at least ten times. This chain links TRBV10-3 with TRBJ2-5, with unresolved D. Trimming took 4 bases from V and 0 from J, leaving 6 bases between them. CDR1 and CDR2 (germline): ENHRY, SYGVKD. This CDR3 is 13 amino acids long. CDR3 nucleotide sequence: TGTGCCATCAGTGGGTCGTACCAAGAGACCCAGTACTTC. It translates to CAISGSYQETQYF.

The sample holds a few counts of this clonotype. This chain connects TRBV3-1 to TRBJ2-5; D is uncertain. Germline assignment: CDR1 LGHDT and CDR2 YNNKEL (reference sequence). The CDR3 sequence is 14 residues long. The V end lost 1 base, the J end lost 2 bases, and 8 bases lay between the germline ends. The CDR3 loop is CASSQGEVQETQYF. The CDR3 DNA sequence: TGTGCCAGCAGCCAAGGAGAGGTACAAGAGACCCAGTACTTC.

The sample holds many counts of this clonotype. The chain couples TRBV6-5 to TRBJ1-1; D remains ambiguous. Trimming took off 2 bases at V and 5 bases at J, with 18 bases between the two ends. The CDR3 is 16 amino acids. The germline V gene encodes CDR1 MNHEY and CDR2 SVGAGI. CDR3 coding DNA: TGTGCCAGCAGTTACGATCGCAGTGCGACGTCGACTGAAGCTTTCTTT. This sequence encodes CASSYDRSATSTEAFF.

This clonotype was seen repeatedly, ten times or more. This chain connects TRBV12-3 or TRBV12-4 to TRBJ1-4, with 7 bases fitting TRBD1. The CDR3 runs 13 residues. With 4 bases clipped from V and 8 bases from J, the junction kept 4 bases outside the gene matches. CDR3 sequence: CASSYRQGEKLFF. DNA of the CDR3: TGTGCCAGCAGTTACCGACAGGGCGAAAAACTGTTTTTT.

This chain uses TRBV5-1 with TRBJ2-7, with 8 positions matching TRBD2. This CDR3 is 16 amino acids long. Germline V gene data show CDR1 as SGHRS and CDR2 as YFSETQ. Trimming removed 4 bases from V and 6 bases from J; junction bases left unmatched: 15. This chain's CDR3 is CASSTRPGGLAGEQYF. In DNA form, the CDR3 reads TGCGCCAGCAGCACACGCCCGGGAGGACTAGCCGGCGAGCAGTACTTC.

This clonotype showed up many times. The chain joins TRBV5-1 to TRBJ2-3; the D gene is possibly TRBD2 (6 bases). Germline values: CDR1 SGHRS, CDR2 YFSETQ. The CDR3 runs 17 residues. V was clipped by 2 bases and J by 1 base, with 17 bases between them. The CDR3 DNA follows: TGCGCCAGCAGCTTAAGTAGCGGAATGCTTGGCACAGATACGCAGTATTTT. It yields the protein CASSLSSGMLGTDTQYF. Together with reference TRBV5-1 and TRBJ2-3, the CDR3 gives the full variable domain: KAGVTQTPRYLIKTRGQQVTLSCSPISGHRSVSWYQQTPGQGLQFLFEYFSETQRNKGNFPGRFSGRQFSNSRSEMNVSTLELGDSALYLCASSLSSGMLGTDTQYFGPGTRLTVL.

This clonotype was detected many times. This chain uses TRBV10-3 with TRBJ1-5, with 7 nucleotides matching TRBD1. The germline V gene encodes CDR1 ENHRY and CDR2 SYGVKD. The CDR3 loop spans 15 amino acids. V shed 3 bases and J 6 bases; nucleotides not matched to a gene: 8. The CDR3 spells CAISEGKGAGQPQHF. In DNA form, the CDR3 reads TGTGCCATCAGTGAAGGGAAGGGGGCGGGTCAGCCCCAGCATTTT.

This clonotype was counted between two and nine times. This CDR3 is CASSEWTGEDEQYF. The CDR3, as DNA: TGCGCCAGCAGTGAGTGGACAGGGGAGGACGAGCAGTACTTC. J is TRBJ2-7 and V is TRBV10-1, with 9 positions matching TRBD1. The V gene end was trimmed by 1 base and the J gene end by 5 bases; junction bases not matched to a gene: 3. Germline CDR1 is WNHNN and CDR2 is SYGVQD (reference sequence). CDR3 length: 14 amino acids.

This clonotype was observed a few times. The CDR3 bases are TGTGCCTGGAACCGACAGCCGAACACTGAAGCTTTCTTT. This gives the protein CAWNRQPNTEAFF. The rearrangement uses TRBV30 and TRBJ1-1; possibly TRBD1 for D (5 bases). V was trimmed by 4 bases and J by 1 base, leaving 10 bases between them. CDR1 and CDR2 (germline): GTSNPN, SVGIG (reference sequence). CDR3 length equals 13 residues.

This clonotype was detected only a few times. This clone may be a read error of a much larger clone one base away. The chain uses TRBV12-3 or TRBV12-4 and TRBJ1-4; maybe TRBD1 (5 bases). The CDR3 extends over 13 amino acids. In DNA, the CDR3 is TGTGCCAGCACCGGGACGATTAATGCAAAACTGTTTTTT. It is translated as CASTGTINAKLFF.

This clonotype was seen a handful of times. This chain connects TRBV7-2 to TRBJ1-5; TRBD1 might be the D (5 bases). Per the germline V gene, CDR1 is SGHTA and CDR2 is FQGNSA. The V and J ends lost 4 bases and 1 base respectively, with 11 bases between them. CDR3 length equals 15 residues. The CDR3 DNA follows: TGTGCCAGCAGCTCTTGGGGGGGGAGCAATCAGCCCCAGCATTTT. As protein: CASSSWGGSNQPQHF.

There are a few counts of this clonotype. The chain joins TRBV3-1 to TRBJ2-5, with no clear D. V lost 0 bases and J 5 bases, leaving 4 bases between the germline ends. Per germline, CDR1 LGHDT and CDR2 YNNKEL (reference sequence). The CDR3 spans 12 residues. Here the CDR3 DNA reads TGTGCCAGCAGCCAAGAATGGGAGACCCAGTACTTC. It codes for CASSQEWETQYF.

This clonotype occurred many times. J is TRBJ2-7 and V is TRBV3-1; 7 nucleotides match TRBD1. V shed 1 base and J 2 bases; nucleotides not matched to a gene: 5. Germline V gene lookup returns CDR1 LGHDT and CDR2 YNNKEL (reference sequence). This CDR3 contains 15 residues. The CDR3 DNA reads as TGTGCCAGCAGCCAAGTGGACAGGAGGACCTACGAGCAGTACTTC. Translating gives CASSQVDRRTYEQYF.

This clonotype was seen at least ten times. The rearrangement links TRBV4-2 to TRBJ2-1; 7 bases match TRBD2. From germline, CDR1 is LGHNA and CDR2 YNFKEQ. V trimming: 0 bases; J trimming: 0 bases; junction bases outside the gene matches: 2. This CDR3 contains 16 residues. This CDR3 is CASSQETGGSYNEQFF. The CDR3 bases are TGTGCCAGCAGCCAAGAAACGGGGGGCTCCTACAATGAGCAGTTCTTC.

The J gene is TRBJ2-5, the V gene TRBV5-1, with 8 bases identical to TRBD1. CDR3 length: 14 residues. Germline lookup yields CDR1 SGHRS and CDR2 YFSETQ. The ends lost 4 bases at V and 5 bases at J; junction bases unmatched: 7. The CDR3 spells CASSRDRGVETQYF. DNA for the CDR3: TGCGCCAGCAGCAGAGACAGGGGTGTGGAGACCCAGTACTTC.

This clonotype was counted ten times or more. This CDR3 is CASSYEGTGISEQYF. The DNA for the CDR3 is TGTGCCAGCAGTTACGAAGGGACAGGGATAAGCGAGCAGTACTTC. The chain recombines TRBV6-5 with TRBJ2-7; 9 bases agree with TRBD1. The V gene end was trimmed by 2 bases and the J gene end by 6 bases; junction bases not matched to a gene: 8. The CDR3 is 15 amino acids. The germline gives CDR1 MNHEY, CDR2 SVGAGI.